This T cell receptor (beta chain) was identified during a study of blood T cell repertoires in COVID-19. Background on the study: The United States, Italy and Spain supplied acute and convalescent COVID-19 samples. Sources were T cells, B-cell-depleted T cells, or PBMCs; the material itself was cDNA or gDNA.

Per the study methods: Estimation of nucleated cell counts relied on the amplification of reference gene primers. The assay was immunoSEQ multiplex PCR, and TCRdb's table has in-frame clones only and misses some. Clone size and V and J calls were adopted from that table, with D and trimming inferred from the DNA. In the table there are about 270,000 clones, 82% of which are singletons. Germline assignment: CDR1 LNHDA and CDR2 SQIVND (reference sequence). With 3 bases removed from V and 5 bases from J, the gap between germline ends came to 16 bases. The CDR3 is made up of 15 amino acids. The J gene is TRBJ2-5, the V gene TRBV19; a weak D match, TRBD1 (8 bases). The sequencing input was peripheral blood. The origin of this receptor is a woman between 18 and 29 years old with acute or convalescent COVID-19. CDR3 residues: CASSIGQGLRETQYF. In DNA form, the CDR3 reads TGTGCCAGTAGTATTGGACAGGGACTAAGGGAGACCCAGTACTTC.